The rows below give T cell receptor beta chains drawn from one sample of a study of CXCR3-negative and CXCR3-positive naive CD8 T cells. TCRdb re-called the 5' RACE reads and shows each CDR3 protein once, DNA omitted. The sample data list roughly 110,000 distinct CDR3 sequences. Sequencing was performed on naive CXCR3+ CD8+ T cells from blood. These receptors were obtained from a human donor in good health. Some clones in this sample may be carry-over from other donors' samples. CDR3s include the opening cysteine and the closing phenylalanine or tryptophan. Fields, in order: V gene, J gene, CDR3 protein.

TRBV28	TRBJ2-5	CASSLLSQETQYF
TRBV2	TRBJ2-1	CASSESLGGLSSYNEQFF
TRBV7-6	TRBJ2-1	CASSLKAGTWNEQFF
TRBV5-5	TRBJ1-2	CASSSAGLRGGYTF
TRBV27	TRBJ2-1	CASSSGTSGRGYNEQFF
TRBV12-3/TRBV12-4	TRBJ1-3	CASSLTLNGRGNTIYF
TRBV10-2	TRBJ2-7	CASSLNRASSYEQYF
TRBV11-2	TRBJ2-1	CASSLVAHMDSVRNEQFF
TRBV28	TRBJ1-1	CASSLGGSNTEAFF
TRBV11-2	TRBJ2-7	CASSSGTSGIDYEQYF
TRBV7-9	TRBJ1-1	CASSPYQNTEAFF
TRBV29-1	TRBJ2-3	CSVDPGSADTQYF
TRBV29-1	TRBJ1-4	CSAGAVNEKLFF
TRBV28	TRBJ2-1	CASSFDRRADSSYNEQFF
TRBV5-5	TRBJ2-7	CASRTGGDLSEQYF
TRBV29-1	TRBJ2-1	CSARDLNYNEQFF
TRBV7-9	TRBJ2-6	CASSLTDAGANVLTF
TRBV6-6	TRBJ2-1	CAIDVSGRVQFF
TRBV12-3/TRBV12-4	TRBJ2-1	CASGTDGHEQFF
TRBV27	TRBJ1-5	CASSPTKFTGNQPQHF
TRBV20-1	TRBJ2-1	CSARDVQSSYNEQFF
TRBV7-2	TRBJ2-7	CASSSLTSVAEQYF
TRBV4-3	TRBJ2-3	CASSQQYPDTQYF
TRBV29-1	TRBJ2-2	CSVVVTGELFF
TRBV5-1	TRBJ2-5	CASRTGTGGIETQYF
TRBV9	TRBJ2-5	CASSAGSGGTETQYF
TRBV29-1	TRBJ2-2	CSVEGTTNTGELFF
TRBV29-1	TRBJ1-2	CSVVPWQGSNYGYTF
TRBV29-1	TRBJ2-3	CSVPKGQGSVTDTQYF
TRBV12-3/TRBV12-4	TRBJ2-5	CASSPPLFQETQYF
TRBV6-1	TRBJ2-7	CASSEAIGILYEQYF
TRBV6-5	TRBJ1-2	CASSYSKGMGDNYGYTF
TRBV2	TRBJ2-1	CASSEVPSGHEQFF
TRBV7-9	TRBJ1-1	CASSLQRDTEAFF
TRBV6-6	TRBJ2-1	CASKASGSKNHEQFF
TRBV7-2	TRBJ2-2	CASSLVESFPGELFF
TRBV6-6	TRBJ2-7	CASSYDDGHSYEQYF
TRBV5-1	TRBJ2-5	CASSPRGRPPQETQYF
TRBV6-2/TRBV6-3	TRBJ2-4	CASSYRDVVKGIQYF
TRBV7-6	TRBJ2-3	CASSLAGETDTQYF
TRBV7-9	TRBJ2-5	CASSLEGYGRSFQETQYF
TRBV7-9	TRBJ1-1	CASSPKQDTEAFF
TRBV4-1	TRBJ1-1	CTSSQESQVNTEAFF
TRBV29-1	TRBJ2-3	CSAGWDITSGTSTDTQYF
TRBV5-6	TRBJ1-1	CASSLVGTEAFF
TRBV9	TRBJ2-1	CASSALAGNGNEQFF
TRBV7-9	TRBJ1-2	CASSPDGGPILLF
TRBV20-1	TRBJ2-7	CSASPTLADVTYEQYF
TRBV13	TRBJ2-1	CASSSPLGTGDYNEQFF